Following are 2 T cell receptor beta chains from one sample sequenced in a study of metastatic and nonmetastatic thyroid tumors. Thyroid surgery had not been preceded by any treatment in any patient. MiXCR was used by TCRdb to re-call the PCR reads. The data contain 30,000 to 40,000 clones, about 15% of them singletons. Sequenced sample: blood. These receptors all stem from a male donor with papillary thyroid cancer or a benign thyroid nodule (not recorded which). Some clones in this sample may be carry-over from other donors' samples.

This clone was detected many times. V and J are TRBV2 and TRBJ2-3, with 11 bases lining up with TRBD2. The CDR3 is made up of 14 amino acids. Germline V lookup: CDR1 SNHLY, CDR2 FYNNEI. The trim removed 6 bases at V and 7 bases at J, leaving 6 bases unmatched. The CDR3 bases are TGTGCCAGCAGGCGACTAGCGGGGTGGTATACGCAGTATTTT. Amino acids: CASRRLAGWYTQYF.

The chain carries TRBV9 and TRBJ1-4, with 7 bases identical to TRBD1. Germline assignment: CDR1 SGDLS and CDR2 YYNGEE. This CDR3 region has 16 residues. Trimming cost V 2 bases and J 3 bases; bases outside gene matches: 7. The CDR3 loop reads CASSVTTGTANEKLFF. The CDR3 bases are TGTGCCAGCAGCGTCACTACCGGGACAGCTAATGAAAAACTGTTTTTT.